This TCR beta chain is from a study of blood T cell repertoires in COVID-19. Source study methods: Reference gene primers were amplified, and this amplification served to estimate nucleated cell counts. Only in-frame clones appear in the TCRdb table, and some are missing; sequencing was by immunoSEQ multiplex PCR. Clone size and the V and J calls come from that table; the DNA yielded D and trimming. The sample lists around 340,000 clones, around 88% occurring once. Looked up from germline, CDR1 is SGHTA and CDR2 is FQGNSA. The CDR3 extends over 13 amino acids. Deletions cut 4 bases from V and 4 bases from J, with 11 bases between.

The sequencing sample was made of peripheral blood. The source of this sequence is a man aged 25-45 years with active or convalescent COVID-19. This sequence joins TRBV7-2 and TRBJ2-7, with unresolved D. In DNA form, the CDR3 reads TGTGCCAGCAGCTCTGACTTGATATACGAGCAGTACTTC. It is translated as CASSSDLIYEQYF.